This entry concerns a single TCR beta chain. The antigen remains undetermined. The germline V gene encodes CDR1 LGHNA and CDR2 YNFKEQ. This CDR3 comprises 17 residues. With V trimmed by 3 bases and J by 0 bases, 5 bases remained unmatched. 13 Jbeta primers and 60 Vbeta primers were used for the PCR. The data were produced by immunoSEQ multiplex PCR, yet TCRdb's version contains in-frame clones alone and is incomplete. In the table there are about 150,000 clones, around 80% of which are singletons. The data are from a study of cytomegalovirus exposure and HLA in healthy donors. Whole-study findings and limits: In a later analysis, TCR beta V- and J-gene trimming was associated with a missense DCLRE1C variant.

This TCR derives from a man between 18 and 29 years old in good health and CMV-seronegative. V usage is TRBV4-2 and J usage is TRBJ2-1; 10 bases match TRBD2. The sample taken for sequencing was PBMCs. CDR3 DNA: TGTGCCAGCAGCCAGGCGGGACTAGCGATCTCCTACAATGAGCAGTTCTTC. Protein product: CASSQAGLAISYNEQFF.